The 14 T cell receptor beta chains below come from one sample, sequenced in a study of identical twins. Each CDR3 protein gets one entry after TCRdb re-called the 5' RACE reads with MiXCR. The sample shows roughly 1,500,000 distinct CDR3 sequences, about 32% of them seen only once. Sequencing was performed on cord blood. These receptors were obtained from a newborn girl in good health.

J is TRBJ1-5 and V is TRBV28; D uncertain. The V end lost 6 bases, the J end lost 9 bases, and 9 bases lay between the germline ends. The CDR3 loop spans 11 amino acids. CDR1 is MDHEN, CDR2 SYDVKM, per germline. The CDR3: CASSPRGPQHF. The CDR3 DNA follows: TGTGCCAGCAGCCCGCGGGGGCCCCAGCATTTT.

The chain has TRBV4-1 and TRBJ2-1, with 9 bases fitting TRBD2. The end of the DNA aligns better with TRBJ2-7, so the J call may be wrong. Germline V gene sequence: CDR1 MGHRA, CDR2 YSYEKL. The CDR3 extends over 18 amino acids. CDR3 nucleotides: TGCGCCAGCAGCCAATTTTTACAACTAGCGGGCGCCTACAATGAGCAGTACTTC. This translates into CASSQFLQLAGAYNEQYF.

The chain recombines TRBV4-1 with TRBJ2-4, with D possibly TRBD1 on 6 matching bases. Germline V lookup: CDR1 MGHRA, CDR2 YSYEKL. CDR3 length equals 15 residues. Trimming stripped 2 bases from V and 5 bases from J, with 13 bases between. The CDR3 is CASSQYRTVQNIQYF. Written as DNA, the CDR3 is TGCGCCAGCAGCCAATATCGGACAGTCCAAAACATTCAGTACTTC.

This clonotype has more than one count but fewer than ten. V usage is TRBV25-1 and J usage is TRBJ2-1; a weak D match, TRBD1 (6 bases). In germline, CDR1 is MGHDK, CDR2 SYGVNS. The CDR3 is 15 amino acids. The V and J ends lost 6 bases and 7 bases respectively, with 19 bases between them. In nucleotides, the CDR3 is TGTGCCAGCAGCGAGATCAGGGGCGCGAGGAATGAGCAGTTCTTC. Residues: CASSEIRGARNEQFF. The entire variable domain, with the rest obtained from reference TRBV25-1 and TRBJ2-1, is as follows: EADIYQTPRYLVIGTGKKITLECSQTMGHDKMYWYQQDPGMELHLIHYSYGVNSTEKGDLSSESTVSRIRTEHFPLTLESARPSHTSQYLCASSEIRGARNEQFFGPGTRLTVL.

In this sample, this clonotype turned up a few times. V is TRBV20-1 and J is TRBJ2-1, with 8 bases matching TRBD2. The CDR3 runs to 14 residues. The germline V gene encodes CDR1 DFQATT and CDR2 SNEGSKA (reference sequence). Trimming took 5 bases from V and 5 from J; bases not matched to a gene: 8. The CDR3 spells CSARRGGPHNEQFF. Written as DNA, the CDR3 is TGCAGTGCTCGACGGGGGGGGCCCCACAATGAGCAGTTCTTC.

The gene calls are TRBV7-9 and TRBJ2-3; 9 nucleotides match TRBD2. The germline V gene has CDR1 SEHNR and CDR2 FQNEAQ (reference sequence). V lost 6 bases to trimming and J lost 7 bases; unmatched junction nucleotides: 14. The CDR3 sequence is 16 residues long. CDR3 amino acids: CASRPAEGSGRHTQYF. The CDR3 bases are TGTGCCAGCAGACCTGCGGAAGGTAGCGGGAGACATACGCAGTATTTT.

The chain joins TRBV4-1 to TRBJ2-3; 7 nucleotides line up with TRBD2. The germline CDR1 and CDR2 sequences are MGHRA and YSYEKL. V shed 1 base and J 5 bases; nucleotides not matched to a gene: 9. The CDR3 is made up of 16 amino acids. The chain's CDR3 is CASSQVKAGGRDTQYF. The CDR3 nucleotides are TGCGCCAGCAGCCAAGTTAAGGCTGGCGGGAGAGATACGCAGTATTTT.

In this sample, this clonotype turned up a few times. J is TRBJ1-2 and V is TRBV30; D not resolved. The CDR3 is made up of 13 amino acids. The germline CDR1 and CDR2 sequences are GTSNPN and SVGIG (reference sequence). Trimming stripped 2 bases from V and 2 bases from J, with 9 bases between. CDR3 residues: CAWSQVPNYGYTF. The CDR3 DNA sequence: TGTGCCTGGAGTCAGGTCCCCAACTATGGCTACACCTTC.

This rearrangement joins TRBV11-3 to TRBJ2-1, with 9 bases aligning to TRBD2. The V gene end was trimmed by 4 bases and the J gene end by 8 bases; junction bases not matched to a gene: 6. The CDR3 is 14 residues long. The germline CDR1 and CDR2 sequences are SGHNT and YENEEA. CDR3 amino acids: CASSSALAGDEQFF. In nucleotides, the CDR3 is TGTGCCAGCAGCTCCGCGTTAGCGGGAGATGAGCAGTTCTTC.

This clonotype was observed a few times. This chain connects TRBV7-9 to TRBJ1-1; a weak D match, TRBD1 (5 bases). Germline values: CDR1 SEHNR, CDR2 FQNEAQ (reference sequence). The ends were cut back, 0 bases at V and 0 bases at J, with 11 bases in the middle. This CDR3 has 16 residues. The CDR3 reads CASSLARDSMNTEAFF. As DNA, the CDR3 is TGTGCCAGCAGCTTAGCGCGCGACAGCATGAACACTGAAGCTTTCTTT. The variable domain in full, with the rest retrieved from reference TRBV7-9 and TRBJ1-1, is DTGVSQNPRHKITKRGQNVTFRCDPISEHNRLYWYRQTLGQGPEFLTYFQNEAQLEKSRLLSDRFSAERPKGSFSTLEIQRTEQGDSAMYLCASSLARDSMNTEAFFGQGTRLTVV.

Concerning this clonotype: The junction departs from germline at one end; a sequencing error may be responsible. CDR3: CASHRAGTSYNGQFF. CDR3 in DNA: TGTGCCAGCCACAGGGCCGGGACTTCCTACAATGGGCAGTTCTTC. This sequence joins TRBV3-1 and TRBJ2-1, with D tentatively TRBD1 or TRBD2 (6 bases each). The CDR3 is made up of 15 amino acids. Germline V CDR1 and CDR2: LGHDT, YNNKEL (reference sequence).

This clonotype appeared a few times. The genes are TRBV20-1 and TRBJ2-1, with 13 bases matching TRBD2. From germline, CDR1 is DFQATT and CDR2 SNEGSKA (reference sequence). Trimming took 2 bases from V and 8 from J; bases not matched to a gene: 9. This CDR3 region has 16 residues. CDR3: CSARPRTSGSMYEQFF. DNA of the CDR3: TGCAGTGCTAGACCCCGGACTAGCGGGAGTATGTATGAGCAGTTCTTC.

This clonotype was detected many times. The rearrangement joins TRBV4-2 to TRBJ2-5; D perhaps matches TRBD2 (5 bases). Germline V gene lookup returns CDR1 LGHNA and CDR2 YNFKEQ. CDR3 length: 14 residues. Trimming removed 3 bases at V and 4 bases at J, with 12 bases between. The CDR3 loop reads CASSQDLVGETQYF. CDR3 coding DNA: TGTGCCAGCAGCCAGGACTTAGTGGGAGAGACCCAGTACTTC.

V is TRBV7-2 and J is TRBJ2-3, with D perhaps assigned TRBD1 or TRBD2 (5 bases each). This CDR3 is built from 17 residues. Germline V gene data show CDR1 as SGHTA and CDR2 as FQGNSA. V was trimmed by 5 bases and J by 5 bases, leaving 23 bases between them. CDR3 bases: TGTGCCAGCAGCCCCCCGAAAGGGGCTAGCCGGGTAGATACGCAGTATTTT. This encodes CASSPPKGASRVDTQYF.